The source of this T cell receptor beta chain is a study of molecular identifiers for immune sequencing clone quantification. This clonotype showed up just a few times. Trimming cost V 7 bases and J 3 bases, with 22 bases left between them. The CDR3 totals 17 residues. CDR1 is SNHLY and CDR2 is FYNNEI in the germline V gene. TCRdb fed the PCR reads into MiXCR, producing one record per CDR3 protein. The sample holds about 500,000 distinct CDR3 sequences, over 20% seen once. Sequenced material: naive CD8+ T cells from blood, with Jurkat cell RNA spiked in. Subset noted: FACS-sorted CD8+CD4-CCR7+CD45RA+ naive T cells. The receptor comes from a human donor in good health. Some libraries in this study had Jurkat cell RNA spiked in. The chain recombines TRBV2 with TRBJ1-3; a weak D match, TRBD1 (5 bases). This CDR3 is CASNPNVGGIGGNTIYF. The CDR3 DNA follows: TGTGCCAGCAACCCAAACGTCGGGGGAATCGGTGGAAACACCATATATTTT.